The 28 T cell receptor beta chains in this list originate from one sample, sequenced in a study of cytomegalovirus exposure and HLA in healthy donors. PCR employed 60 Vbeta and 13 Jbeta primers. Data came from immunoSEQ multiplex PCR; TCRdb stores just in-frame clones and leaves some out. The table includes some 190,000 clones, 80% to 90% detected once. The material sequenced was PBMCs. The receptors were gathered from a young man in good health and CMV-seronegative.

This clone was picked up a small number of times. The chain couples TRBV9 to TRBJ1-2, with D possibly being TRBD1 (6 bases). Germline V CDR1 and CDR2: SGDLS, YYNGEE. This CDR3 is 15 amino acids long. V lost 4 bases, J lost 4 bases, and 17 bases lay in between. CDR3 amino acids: CASSLDVGGVYGYTF. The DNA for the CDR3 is TGTGCCAGCAGCCTCGACGTAGGGGGGGTCTATGGCTACACCTTC.

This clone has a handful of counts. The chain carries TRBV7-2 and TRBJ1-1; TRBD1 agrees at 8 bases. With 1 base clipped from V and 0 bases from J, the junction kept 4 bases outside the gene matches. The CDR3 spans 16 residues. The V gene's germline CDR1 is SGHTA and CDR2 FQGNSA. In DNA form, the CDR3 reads TGTGCCAGCAGCTTAGAACCGACAGGGGTGAACACTGAAGCTTTCTTT. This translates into CASSLEPTGVNTEAFF.

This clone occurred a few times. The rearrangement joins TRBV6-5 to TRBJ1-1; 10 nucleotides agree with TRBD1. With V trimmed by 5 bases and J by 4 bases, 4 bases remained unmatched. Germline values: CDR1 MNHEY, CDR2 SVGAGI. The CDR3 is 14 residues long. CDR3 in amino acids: CASSPDRGLTEAFF. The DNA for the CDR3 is TGTGCCAGCAGTCCCGACAGGGGGCTCACTGAAGCTTTCTTT.

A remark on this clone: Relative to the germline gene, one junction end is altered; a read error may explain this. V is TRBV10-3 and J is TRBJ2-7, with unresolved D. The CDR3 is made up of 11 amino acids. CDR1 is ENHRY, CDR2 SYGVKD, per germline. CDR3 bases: TGTGCCATCAGTGACTCCTTCGAGCAGTACTTC. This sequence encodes CAISDSFEQYF.

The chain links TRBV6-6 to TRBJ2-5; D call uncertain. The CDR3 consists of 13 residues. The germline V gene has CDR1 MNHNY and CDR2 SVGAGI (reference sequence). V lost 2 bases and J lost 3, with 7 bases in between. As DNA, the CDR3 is TGTGCCAGCAGTTACGGCAGGAAAGAGACCCAGTACTTC. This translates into CASSYGRKETQYF.

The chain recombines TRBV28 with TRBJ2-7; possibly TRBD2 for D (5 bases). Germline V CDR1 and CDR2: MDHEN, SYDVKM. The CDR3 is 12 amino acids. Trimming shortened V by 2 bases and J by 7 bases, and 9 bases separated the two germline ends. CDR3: CASSLLAGEQYF. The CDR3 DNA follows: TGTGCCAGCAGTTTACTAGCCGGGGAGCAGTACTTC. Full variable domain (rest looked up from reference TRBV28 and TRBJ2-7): DVKVTQSSRYLVKRTGEKVFLECVQDMDHENMFWYRQDPGLGLRLIYFSYDVKMKEKGDIPEGYSVSREKKERFSLILESASTNQTSMYLCASSLLAGEQYFGPGTRLTVT.

CDR3 residues: CSAWDITEAFF. The DNA of the CDR3 is TGCAGTGCCTGGGACATCACTGAAGCTTTCTTT. V is TRBV20-1 and J is TRBJ1-1; D might be TRBD1 (6 bases). The CDR3 is made up of 11 amino acids. Germline loops: CDR1 DFQATT, CDR2 SNEGSKA (reference sequence). V shed 6 bases and J shed 4 bases, with 9 bases lying between them.

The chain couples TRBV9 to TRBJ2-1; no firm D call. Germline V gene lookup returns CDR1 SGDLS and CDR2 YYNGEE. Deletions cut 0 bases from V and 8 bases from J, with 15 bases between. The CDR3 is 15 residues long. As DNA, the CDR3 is TGTGCCAGCAGCGTAGATCCCCGAGGTGTTGATGAGCAGTTCTTC. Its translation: CASSVDPRGVDEQFF.

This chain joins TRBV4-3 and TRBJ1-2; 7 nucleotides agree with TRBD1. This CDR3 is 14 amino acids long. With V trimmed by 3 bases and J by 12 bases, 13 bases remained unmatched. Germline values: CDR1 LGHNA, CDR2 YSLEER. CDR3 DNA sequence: TGCGCCAGCAGCCAGGAAAGGTCGGACAGGTTTCACACCTTC. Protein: CASSQERSDRFHTF.

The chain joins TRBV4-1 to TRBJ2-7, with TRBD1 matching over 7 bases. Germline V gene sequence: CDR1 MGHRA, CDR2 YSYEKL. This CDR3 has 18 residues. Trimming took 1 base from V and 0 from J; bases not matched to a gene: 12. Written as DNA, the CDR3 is TGCGCCAGCAGCCAAGGACCCCGGGACAGAATATACTCCTACGAGCAGTACTTC. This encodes CASSQGPRDRIYSYEQYF.

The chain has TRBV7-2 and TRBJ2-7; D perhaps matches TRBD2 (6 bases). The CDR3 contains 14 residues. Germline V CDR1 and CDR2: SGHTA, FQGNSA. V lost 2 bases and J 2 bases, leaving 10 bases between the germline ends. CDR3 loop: CASSLWGEAYEQYF. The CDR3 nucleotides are TGTGCCAGCAGCTTATGGGGGGAGGCCTACGAGCAGTACTTC.

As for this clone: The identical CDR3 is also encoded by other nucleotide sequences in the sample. The CDR3 loop reads CASSLGGVTEAFF. The CDR3 DNA reads TGTGCCAGCAGCTTAGGGGGGGTAACTGAAGCTTTCTTT. The chain couples TRBV7-9 to TRBJ1-1, with a tentative D call TRBD1 (5 bases). Germline lookup yields CDR1 SEHNR and CDR2 FQNEAQ (reference sequence). Between the trimmed V and J ends, which lost 1 base and 5 bases, there was a span of 8 bases. This CDR3 has 13 amino acids.

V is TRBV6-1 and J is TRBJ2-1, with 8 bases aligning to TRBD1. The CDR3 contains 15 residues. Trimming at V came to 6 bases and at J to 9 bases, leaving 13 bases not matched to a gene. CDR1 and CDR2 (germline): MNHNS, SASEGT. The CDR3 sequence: CASSAGQGNVGEQFF. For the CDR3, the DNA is TGTGCCAGCAGCGCCGGACAGGGCAATGTGGGTGAGCAGTTCTTC.

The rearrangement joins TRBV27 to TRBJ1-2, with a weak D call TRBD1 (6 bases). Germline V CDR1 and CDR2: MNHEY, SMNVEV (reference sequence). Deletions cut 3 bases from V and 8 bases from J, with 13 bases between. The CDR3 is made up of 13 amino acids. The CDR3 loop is CASSLGRGAGYTF. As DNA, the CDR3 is TGTGCCAGCAGTTTGGGCAGGGGAGCGGGCTACACCTTC.

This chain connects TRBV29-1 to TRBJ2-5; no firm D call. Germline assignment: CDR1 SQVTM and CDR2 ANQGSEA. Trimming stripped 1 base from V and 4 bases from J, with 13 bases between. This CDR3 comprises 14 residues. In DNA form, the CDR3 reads TGCAGCGTTGAAGTTGGAGTCCCGCGAGAGACCCAGTACTTC. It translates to CSVEVGVPRETQYF.

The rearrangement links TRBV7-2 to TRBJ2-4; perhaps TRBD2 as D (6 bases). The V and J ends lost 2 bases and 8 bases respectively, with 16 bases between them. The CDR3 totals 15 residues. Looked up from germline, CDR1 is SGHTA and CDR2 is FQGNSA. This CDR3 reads CASSLSRLGADIQYF. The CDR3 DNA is TGTGCCAGCAGCTTATCGCGACTAGGTGCTGACATTCAGTACTTC.

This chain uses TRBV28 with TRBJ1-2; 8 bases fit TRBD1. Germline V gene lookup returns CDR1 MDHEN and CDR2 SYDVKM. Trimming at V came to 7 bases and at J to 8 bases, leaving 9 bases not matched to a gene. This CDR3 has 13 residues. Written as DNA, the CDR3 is TGTGCCAGCAACATCGAGGACAGGGACGGCTACACCTTC. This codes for CASNIEDRDGYTF.

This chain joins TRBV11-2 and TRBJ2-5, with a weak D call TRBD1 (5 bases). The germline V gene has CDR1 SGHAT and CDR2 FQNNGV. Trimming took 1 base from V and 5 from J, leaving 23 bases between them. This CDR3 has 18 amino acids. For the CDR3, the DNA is TGTGCCAGCAGCTTAGGTATTGGGCGTGTAGGGTCAGGGGAGACCCAGTACTTC. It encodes CASSLGIGRVGSGETQYF.

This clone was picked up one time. CDR3 residues: CASRVNTEAFF. The CDR3 DNA is TGTGCCAGTCGCGTGAACACTGAAGCTTTCTTT. This rearrangement joins TRBV11-2 to TRBJ1-1; unclear D gene. Germline CDR1 and CDR2: SGHAT and FQNNGV. The CDR3 spans 11 residues. The V gene lost 9 bases and the J gene lost 0 bases, with 5 bases spanning the gap. The complete variable domain, with remaining parts taken from reference TRBV11-2 and TRBJ1-1, reads EAGVAQSPRYKIIEKRQSVAFWCNPISGHATLYWYQQILGQGPKLLIQFQNNGVVDDSQLPKDRFSAERLKGVDSTLKIQPAKLEDSAVYLCASRVNTEAFFGQGTRLTVV.

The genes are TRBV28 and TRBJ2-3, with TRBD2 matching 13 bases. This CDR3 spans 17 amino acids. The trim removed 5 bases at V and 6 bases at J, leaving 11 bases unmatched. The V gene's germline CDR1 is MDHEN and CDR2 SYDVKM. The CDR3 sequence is CASSPGTSGALPDTQYF. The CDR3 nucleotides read TGTGCCAGCAGTCCGGGGACTAGCGGGGCACTTCCTGATACGCAGTATTTT.

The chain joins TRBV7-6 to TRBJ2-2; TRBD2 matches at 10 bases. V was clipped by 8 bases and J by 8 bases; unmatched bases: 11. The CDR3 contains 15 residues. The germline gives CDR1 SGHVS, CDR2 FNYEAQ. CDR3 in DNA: TGTGCCAGCTGCGGGACTAGCGCGGCGTGTGGGGAGCTGTTTTTT. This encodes CASCGTSAACGELFF.

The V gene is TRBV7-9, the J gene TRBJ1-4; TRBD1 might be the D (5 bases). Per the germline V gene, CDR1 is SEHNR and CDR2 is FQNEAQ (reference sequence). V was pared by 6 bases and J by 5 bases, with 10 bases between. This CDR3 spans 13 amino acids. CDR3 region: CASSGGNNEKLFF. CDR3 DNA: TGTGCCAGCAGTGGGGGGAACAATGAAAAACTGTTTTTT.

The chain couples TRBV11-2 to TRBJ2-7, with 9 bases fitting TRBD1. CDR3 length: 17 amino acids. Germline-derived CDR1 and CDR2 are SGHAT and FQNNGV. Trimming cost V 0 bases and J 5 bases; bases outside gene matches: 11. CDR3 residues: CASSLDWVGTGPNEQYF. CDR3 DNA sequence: TGTGCCAGCAGCTTAGACTGGGTCGGGACAGGGCCGAACGAGCAGTACTTC.

CDR3 loop: CASSRGNEQFF. In DNA form, the CDR3 reads TGTGCCAGCAGCCGGGGAAATGAGCAGTTCTTC. J is TRBJ2-1 and V is TRBV6-5; TRBD2 is a possible D gene (5 bases). The V end lost 6 bases, the J end lost 7 bases, and 7 bases lay between the germline ends. The germline CDR1 and CDR2 sequences are MNHEY and SVGAGI. CDR3 length: 11 amino acids.

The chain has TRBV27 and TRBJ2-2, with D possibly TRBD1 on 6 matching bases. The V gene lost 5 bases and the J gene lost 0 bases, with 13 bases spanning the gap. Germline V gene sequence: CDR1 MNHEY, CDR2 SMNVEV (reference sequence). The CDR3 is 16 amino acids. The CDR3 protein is CASSPQGVANTGELFF. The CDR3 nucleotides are TGTGCCAGCAGTCCACAGGGTGTCGCGAACACCGGGGAGCTGTTTTTT.

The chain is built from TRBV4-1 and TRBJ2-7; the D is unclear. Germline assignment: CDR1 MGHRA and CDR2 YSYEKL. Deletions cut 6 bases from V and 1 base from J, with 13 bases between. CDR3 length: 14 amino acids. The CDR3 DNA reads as TGCGCCAGCAGTCAAAGAACGGGTTCCTACGAGCAGTACTTC. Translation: CASSQRTGSYEQYF.

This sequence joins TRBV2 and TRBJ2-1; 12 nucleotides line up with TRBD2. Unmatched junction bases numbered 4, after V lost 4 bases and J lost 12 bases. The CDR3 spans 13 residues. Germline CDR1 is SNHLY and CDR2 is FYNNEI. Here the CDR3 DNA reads TGTGCCAGCAGTGCCTTACTAGCGGGAGGGCAGTTCTTC. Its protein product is CASSALLAGGQFF.

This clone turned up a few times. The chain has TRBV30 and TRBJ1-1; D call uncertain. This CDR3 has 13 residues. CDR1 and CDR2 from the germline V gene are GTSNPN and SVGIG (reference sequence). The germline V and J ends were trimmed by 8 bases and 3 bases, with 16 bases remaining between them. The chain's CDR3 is CAQGSQADTEAFF. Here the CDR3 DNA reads TGTGCCCAAGGGAGTCAGGCTGACACTGAAGCTTTCTTT.